This T cell receptor (beta chain) was obtained from a study of T-cell reconstitution after alpha-beta-depleted transplantation in children (dated by TCRdb to the mid-2010s). For context, the study as a whole: T-cell immune reconstitution after TCRalphabeta/CD19-depleted allogeneic hematopoietic cell transplantation in children was quantitatively tracked in the study by means of TCR repertoire profiling.

This clonotype has just a few counts. No antigen is known for it. No per-base quality is available; no much larger clone lies one base away. The method was PCR. The data were produced on an Illumina HiSeq 2500. TCR library preparation used molecular barcoding, with unique molecular identifiers applied to normalize quantification of the TCRbeta repertoire. Clones were called with MiXCR by TCRdb after fastp trimmed the public reads at Q25, and only in-frame beta chains were retained. Rows merge per CDR3 protein into single entries with the most common DNA and genes. This sample lists nearly 550,000 distinct CDR3 sequences; 15% to 20% were detected once. The ten top clones hold approximately 3% of the sample. Trimming takes 6 bases off V and 3 bases off J; junction bases not matched to a gene: 15. The CDR3 contains 17 residues, cysteine and phenylalanine counted. Only the CDR3 portion is preserved as DNA: 51 bases, with reading frame beginning at the first base. CDR1 and CDR2, looked up from the germline V gene (reference sequence), are LNHNV and YYDKDF.

This specimen consisted of PBMCs from the stem cell graft donor, obtained from the stem cell graft. This receptor was obtained from a human donor who donated a stem cell graft to a child with acute lymphoblastic leukemia. The chain was built from TRBV15 and TRBJ2-3, with 7 middle bases fitting TRBD2. The bases read TGTGCCACCAGTCCTACAATAGCAGCGGGACTTACAGATACGCAGTATTTT. Its translation is CATSPTIAAGLTDTQYF. The full variable domain, with segments outside the CDR3 supplied by the reference TRBV15 and TRBJ2-3 proteins, appears as DAMVIQNPRYQVTQFGKPVTLSCSQTLNHNVMYWYQQKSSQAPKLLFHYYDKDFNNEADTPDNFQSRRPNTSFCFLDIRSPGLGDTAMYLCATSPTIAAGLTDTQYFGPGTRLTVL.